This T cell receptor (beta chain) stems from a study of tumor and adjacent non-tumor tissue in lung cancer. To note about this clonotype: The antigen remains undetermined. A junction boundary mismatches the germline segment, possibly from a read error.

TCRbeta libraries were built with three rounds of nested PCR, modified from ARM-PCR. TCRdb independently ran MiXCR on the multiplex PCR reads; one entry per CDR3 protein. This table has some 120,000 distinct CDR3 sequences, 66% appearing once. Regarding the study as a whole: Tumor repertoires had a smaller top 100 clone share than normal lung. Significantly higher TCR diversity was found in tumor than normal lung.

No cell sorting was done before RNA was extracted from the tissue. This clonotype was obtained from a man younger than 45 with non-small cell lung cancer. Sequenced: lung tumor tissue.

CDR3 sequence reads: CSALSTGCVVRHYGYTF. CDR3 nucleotides: TGCAGTGCGCTATCGACTGGTTGTGTCGTCAGGCACTATGGCTATACCTTC. The gene calls are TRBV20-1 and TRBJ1-2; no firm D call. The germline V gene has CDR1 DFQATT and CDR2 SNEGSKA (reference sequence). The CDR3 contains 17 residues.